These T cell receptor beta chains were read from a single sample in a study of blood T cell repertoires in COVID-19. Sequencing used immunoSEQ multiplex PCR; TCRdb keeps in-frame clones, though not all of them. The data show some 94,000 clones, less than 75% seen once. The sample was peripheral blood. The receptors were sampled from an older woman in a cohort sampled during active or convalescent COVID-19. Both conserved end residues are part of each CDR3. The D gene is left open where the match is weak. Not every row has a clone size; where given, it reads once, few, many or a size class.

abundance | j_gene | v_gene | d_gene | CDR3nt | CDR3aa
. | TRBJ2-3 | TRBV15 | . | TGTGCCACCAGTCAGAGATTATCCGGGGGTGGTGATACGCAGTATTTT | CATSQRLSGGGDTQYF
. | TRBJ1-2 | TRBV5-1 | TRBD1 | TGCGCCAGCAGTCTGATTCCCGGACAGGGAGGGAATGGCTACACCTTC | CASSLIPGQGGNGYTF
. | TRBJ1-1 | TRBV29-1 | TRBD1 | TGCAGCGGCGGAACGGGACAGGGAGAAGCTTTCTTT | CSGGTGQGEAFF
. | TRBJ2-3 | TRBV19 | TRBD2 | TGTGCCAGTAGTGAAGCGGGGTGGGCTGGAGATACGCAGTATTTT | CASSEAGWAGDTQYF
. | TRBJ1-5 | TRBV7-2 | . | TGTGCCAGCAGCTTTGTCTACAATCAGCCCCAGCATTTT | CASSFVYNQPQHF
. | TRBJ1-6 | TRBV13 | . | TGTGCCAGCAGCTTAGGGCCTCCAGGGGCTAATTCACCCCTCCACTTT | CASSLGPPGANSPLHF
. | TRBJ2-1 | TRBV7-8 | . | TGTGCCAGCACCCACGAGGGGGATGGGTACAATGAGCAGTTCTTC | CASTHEGDGYNEQFF
few | TRBJ2-7 | TRBV4-3 | . | TGCGCCAGCAGCCAAGATTTTCCGGAGACCTACGAGCAGTACTTC | CASSQDFPETYEQYF
. | TRBJ2-1 | TRBV7-2 | . | TGTGCCAGCAGCCACGGACAGCCCTACAATGAGCAGTTCTTC | CASSHGQPYNEQFF
once | TRBJ2-1 | TRBV2 | . | TGTGCCAGCAGTGTTCAGGGGCACAAGAGCGATGAGCAGTTCTTC | CASSVQGHKSDEQFF
. | TRBJ2-3 | TRBV5-4 | TRBD2 | TGTGCCAGCAGCTTGGGAGCGGGGGGGCGGTCAGATACGCAGTATTTT | CASSLGAGGRSDTQYF
once | TRBJ1-4 | TRBV7-8 | . | TGTGCCAGCCGCCGAGGCAGGGTCCTAACTAATGAAAAACTGTTTTTT | CASRRGRVLTNEKLFF
. | TRBJ2-1 | TRBV7-3 | . | TGTGCCAGCAGCTTAAGGGGTGGCAGGGGTGATAACAATGAGCAGTTCTTC | CASSLRGGRGDNNEQFF
once | TRBJ1-1 | TRBV5-1 | . | TGCGCCAGCAGCTCCCTACAGGGGAACACTGAAGCTTTCTTT | CASSSLQGNTEAFF
. | TRBJ2-7 | TRBV4-1 | TRBD2 | TGCGCCAGCAGCCGTTCCGGGACAGGGAGGCTAGCGGGGGGGTCTTACGAGCAGTACTTC | CASSRSGTGRLAGGSYEQYF
. | TRBJ1-2 | TRBV2 | TRBD1 | TGTGCCAGCAGTGGAGCGAGGACAGGCCACCCCTATGGCTACACCTTC | CASSGARTGHPYGYTF
. | TRBJ2-7 | TRBV18 | . | TGTGCCAGCTCACCTCCTTCCCCTATTACCTACGAGCAGTACTTC | CASSPPSPITYEQYF
. | TRBJ1-1 | TRBV20-1 | TRBD1 | TGCAGTGCTAGTGCCCCCGGGACAGTGAACACTGAAGCTTTCTTT | CSASAPGTVNTEAFF
. | TRBJ2-7 | TRBV11-2 | . | TGTGCCAGCAGCTTAGATCGAGACGAGCAGTACTTC | CASSLDRDEQYF
. | TRBJ1-6 | TRBV6-5 | TRBD1 | TGTGCCAGCAGTTACTCAGGGACAGGGCAAAATTCACCCCTCCACTTT | CASSYSGTGQNSPLHF
. | TRBJ1-3 | TRBV14 | . | TGTGCCAGCAGCCAAGATCTTGGGACATCTGGAAACACCATATATTTT | CASSQDLGTSGNTIYF
. | TRBJ1-2 | TRBV7-9 | . | TGTGCCAGCAGCTTAGGGGGTTTGGGGCCCTATGGCTACACCTTC | CASSLGGLGPYGYTF
. | TRBJ2-3 | TRBV19 | . | TGTGCCAGTAGTATACTGGCAGTCTCAGATACGCAGTATTTT | CASSILAVSDTQYF
. | TRBJ1-2 | TRBV4-1 | . | TGCGCCAGCAGCCAAGATCGGGGGGGCCTCGGTGGCTACACCTTC | CASSQDRGGLGGYTF
few | TRBJ2-5 | TRBV7-8 | TRBD2 | TGTGCCAGCAGCAAACCGGGACTAGCGGGGATGGAGACCCAGTACTTC | CASSKPGLAGMETQYF
. | TRBJ2-7 | TRBV11-1 | . | TGTGCCAGCAGGCTAACAGGGACCGGGCCCTACGAGCAGTACTTC | CASRLTGTGPYEQYF
once | TRBJ2-1 | TRBV9 | TRBD2 | TGTGCCAGCAGCGTAGGACTAGCGGAAAACAATGAGCAGTTCTTC | CASSVGLAENNEQFF
. | TRBJ2-3 | TRBV7-2 | TRBD2 | TGTGCCAGCAGCCCTATGGGCGGGGGGCGCACAGATACGCAGTATTTT | CASSPMGGGRTDTQYF
. | TRBJ2-5 | TRBV9 | TRBD2 | TGTGCCAGCAGCGTAGGGCTAGCGGGGGGGCTTGGGGAGACCCAGTACTTC | CASSVGLAGGLGETQYF